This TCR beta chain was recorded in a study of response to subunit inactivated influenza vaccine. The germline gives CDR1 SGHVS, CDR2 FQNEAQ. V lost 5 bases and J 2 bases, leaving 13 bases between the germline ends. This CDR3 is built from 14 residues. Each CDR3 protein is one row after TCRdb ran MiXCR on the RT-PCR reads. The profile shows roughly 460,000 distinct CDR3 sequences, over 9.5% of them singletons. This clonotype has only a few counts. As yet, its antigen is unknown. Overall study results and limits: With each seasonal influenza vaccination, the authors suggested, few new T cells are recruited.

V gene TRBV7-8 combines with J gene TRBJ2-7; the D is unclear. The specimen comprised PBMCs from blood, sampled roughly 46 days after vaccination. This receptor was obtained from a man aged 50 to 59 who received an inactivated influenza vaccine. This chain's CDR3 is CASSLGPFAYEQYF. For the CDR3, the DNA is TGTGCCAGCAGCCTAGGGCCCTTCGCCTACGAGCAGTACTTC.